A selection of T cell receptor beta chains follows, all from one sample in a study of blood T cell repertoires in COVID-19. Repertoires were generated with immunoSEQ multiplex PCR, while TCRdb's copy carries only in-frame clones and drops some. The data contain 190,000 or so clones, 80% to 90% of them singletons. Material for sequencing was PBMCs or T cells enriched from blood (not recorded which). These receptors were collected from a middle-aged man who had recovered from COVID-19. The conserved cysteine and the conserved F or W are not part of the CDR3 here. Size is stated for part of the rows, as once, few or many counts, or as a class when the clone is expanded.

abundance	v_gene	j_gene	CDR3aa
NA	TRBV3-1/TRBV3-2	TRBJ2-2	ASSRDSRGSRDGELF
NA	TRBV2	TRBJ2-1	ASNPSGRANEQF
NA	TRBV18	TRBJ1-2	ASSRQADGYT
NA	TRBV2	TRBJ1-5	ASSEIRGQPQH
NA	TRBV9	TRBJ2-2	ASSSSAGLTGELF
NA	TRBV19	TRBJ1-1	ASSIPGVNTEAF
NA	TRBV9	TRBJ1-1	ASSVSGTGNGITEAF
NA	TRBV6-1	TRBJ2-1	ASSEPRLAGVDRGNEQF
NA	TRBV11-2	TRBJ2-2	ASSLEDRAGELF
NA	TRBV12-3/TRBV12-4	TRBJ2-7	ASSRTGGYEQY
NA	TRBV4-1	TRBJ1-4	ASSQDPGTAEKLF
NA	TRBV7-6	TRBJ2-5	ASSLMASVAETQY
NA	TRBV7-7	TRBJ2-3	ASSLGVGGPSDTQY
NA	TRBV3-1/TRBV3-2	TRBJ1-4	ASSYPGPGVQKLF
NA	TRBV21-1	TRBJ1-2	ASSKTGGWSGYT
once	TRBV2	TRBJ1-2	ASSEKQGPLYGYT
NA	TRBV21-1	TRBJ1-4	ASSSLYTATNEKLF
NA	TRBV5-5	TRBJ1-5	ASSSRPSTSQPQH
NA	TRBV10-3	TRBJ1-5	AIRAGGQPQH
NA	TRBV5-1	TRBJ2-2	ASSRLGGSNTGELF
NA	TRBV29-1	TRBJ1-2	SVGTGTGGGYT
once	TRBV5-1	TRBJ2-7	ASSLNGQGAGNEQY
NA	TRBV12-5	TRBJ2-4	ASGARQTLLAKNIQY
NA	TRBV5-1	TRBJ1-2	ASRDRDRGSGYT
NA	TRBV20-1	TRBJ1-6	SASRGTLSPLH
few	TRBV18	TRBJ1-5	ASSLQEEYQPQH
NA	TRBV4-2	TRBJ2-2	ASSQVAPKGGNTGELF
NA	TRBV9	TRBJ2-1	ASSAGGLNNEQF
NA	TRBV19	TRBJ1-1	ASRPDRAHSMNTEAF
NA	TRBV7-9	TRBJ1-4	ASSQGQVEEKLF